Each of the 21 T cell receptor beta chains below was sequenced from the same sample in a study of T-cell reconstitution after alpha-beta-depleted transplantation in children. Unique molecular identifiers were incorporated when the TCRbeta library was constructed. Each CDR3 protein is one row after TCRdb ran MiXCR on the PCR reads. This sample has 700,000 to 950,000 distinct CDR3 sequences, with less than 20% found just once. The source material was PBMCs, mostly from graft donor cells, sampled 360 days after TCRalphabeta/CD19-depleted stem cell transplant. All receptors come from a male patient aged 10-17 years who had a stem cell transplant for acute lymphoblastic leukemia, so the T cells may come from the graft donor.

This clonotype was seen ten or more times. The V gene is TRBV29-1, the J gene TRBJ2-1, with D possibly matching TRBD2 (6 bases). CDR1 is SQVTM, CDR2 ANQGSEA, per germline. The ends were cut back, 5 bases at V and 0 bases at J, with 14 bases in the middle. There are 15 residues in the CDR3. The CDR3 spells CSVHGGIYSYNEQFF. CDR3 sequence (DNA): TGCAGCGTTCACGGCGGGATCTACTCCTACAATGAGCAGTTCTTC.

V gene TRBV3-1 combines with J gene TRBJ2-5; D possibly corresponds to TRBD2 (5 bases). The CDR3 extends over 15 amino acids. V lost 2 bases and J lost 5, with 15 bases in between. Germline V gives CDR1 LGHDT, CDR2 YNNKEL (reference sequence). CDR3 nucleotides: TGTGCCAGCAGCCAAATGACCAGCACTAGGGAGACCCAGTACTTC. It translates to CASSQMTSTRETQYF.

The J gene is TRBJ2-3, the V gene TRBV7-3; the D is unclear. The CDR3 contains 13 residues. Trimming shortened V by 6 bases and J by 3 bases, and 10 bases separated the two germline ends. Looked up from germline, CDR1 is SGHTA and CDR2 is FQGTGA. CDR3 region: CASSTFLTDTQYF. In DNA form, the CDR3 reads TGTGCCAGCAGTACCTTTCTGACAGATACGCAGTATTTT.

This clonotype has more than one count but fewer than ten. V gene TRBV5-1 combines with J gene TRBJ2-4, with D unclear. The CDR3 extends over 15 amino acids. Trimming pared 1 base from V and 8 bases from J, leaving 16 bases between. Per the germline V gene, CDR1 is SGHRS and CDR2 is YFSETQ. As DNA, the CDR3 is TGCGCCAGCAGCTTGAACGGGCTATTGGTTGACATTCAGTACTTC. This codes for CASSLNGLLVDIQYF.

This clonotype was picked up a small number of times. This chain connects TRBV20-1 to TRBJ1-5; D call uncertain. The CDR3 spans 13 residues. Germline CDR1 and CDR2: DFQATT and SNEGSKA (reference sequence). The V end lost 7 bases, the J end lost 7 bases, and 17 bases lay between the germline ends. The CDR3 sequence: CSVGEQNWQPQHF. DNA for the CDR3: TGCAGTGTTGGGGAACAGAACTGGCAGCCCCAGCATTTT.

A few counts support this clonotype. The J gene is TRBJ2-5, the V gene TRBV29-1; 12 bases map to TRBD2. CDR1 and CDR2 from the germline V gene are SQVTM and ANQGSEA. The CDR3 is made up of 15 amino acids. Trimming at V came to 1 base and at J to 1 base, leaving 1 base not matched to a gene. The CDR3 coding sequence is TGCAGCGTTGAAGGGACTAGCGGGACCCAAGAGACCCAGTACTTC. It specifies CSVEGTSGTQETQYF.

This clonotype was counted a few times. The chain uses TRBV24-1 and TRBJ2-1; D is possibly TRBD1 or TRBD2 (5 bases each). There are 13 residues in the CDR3. The V end lost 5 bases, the J end lost 10 bases, and 14 bases lay between the germline ends. Per germline, CDR1 KGHDR and CDR2 SFDVKD. CDR3 sequence: CATSANWGIEQFF. The DNA of the CDR3 is TGTGCCACCAGTGCCAACTGGGGGATAGAGCAGTTCTTC.

This clonotype was picked up a small number of times. The V call is TRBV4-2, the J call TRBJ2-3; TRBD2 aligns across 15 bases. Trimming at V came to 4 bases and at J to 2 bases, leaving 4 bases not matched to a gene. The CDR3 contains 17 residues. Germline CDR1 LGHNA, CDR2 YNFKEQ. The CDR3 region has the DNA TGTGCCAGCAGCCCGGGACTAGCGGGAGGCTACACAGATACGCAGTATTTT. The encoded protein is CASSPGLAGGYTDTQYF.

The chain couples TRBV20-1 to TRBJ2-7, with 12 nucleotides matching TRBD2. CDR3 length: 14 amino acids. The germline V gene has CDR1 DFQATT and CDR2 SNEGSKA (reference sequence). The J segment lost 2 bases and the V segment lost 5 bases, leaving 4 bases of the junction unmatched. The chain's CDR3 is CSAPTSGSPYEQYF. The CDR3 DNA follows: TGCAGTGCTCCGACTAGCGGGAGCCCCTACGAGCAGTACTTC.

To note about this clonotype: It may be a read error: a sequence one base away is much more abundant. Lacking the conserved final phenylalanine or tryptophan, this CDR3 likely reflects a read error. The chain combines TRBV15 with TRBJ1-1; 10 bases line up with TRBD1. The length of the CDR3 is 12 residues. J was trimmed by 11 bases and V by 3 bases; bases with no gene match: 3. Germline-derived CDR1 and CDR2 are LNHNV and YYDKDF (reference sequence). CDR3 sequence: CATSSRTGGAFI. The CDR3 DNA is TGTGCCACCAGCAGCAGGACAGGGGGGGCTTTCATT.

The sample holds a few counts of this clonotype. This chain links TRBV6-2 or TRBV6-3 with TRBJ2-2; D is undetermined. The CDR3 loop spans 13 amino acids. The V end lost 7 bases, the J end lost 4 bases, and 10 bases lay between the germline ends. Per germline, CDR1 MNHEY and CDR2 SVGEGT. CDR3 residues: CASKDQTTGELFF. The CDR3 nucleotides read TGTGCCAGCAAAGACCAGACCACCGGGGAGCTGTTTTTT.

V and J are TRBV6-1 and TRBJ2-7; D remains ambiguous. From germline, CDR1 is MNHNS and CDR2 SASEGT. Trimming took off 3 bases at V and 1 base at J, with 7 bases between the two ends. The CDR3 length is 13 residues. The CDR3 sequence: CASSETPSYEQYF. The CDR3, as DNA: TGTGCCAGCAGTGAGACACCTTCCTACGAGCAGTACTTC.

As concerns this clonotype: Given a much more abundant clone one base away, this may be a read error. The genes are TRBV4-1 and TRBJ1-5; D is ambiguous. Germline V gene sequence: CDR1 MGHRA, CDR2 YSYEKL. The ends were cut back, 0 bases at V and 5 bases at J, with 14 bases in the middle. The CDR3 is 16 residues long. CDR3 bases: TGCGCCAGCAGCCAAGATCGGACTCGTACATATCAGCCCCAGCATTTT. It encodes CASSQDRTRTYQPQHF.

This clonotype has a handful of counts. This chain's CDR3 is CASSSTRAIGYEQFF. CDR3 nucleotides: TGCGCCAGCAGCTCCACTAGAGCGATTGGCTATGAGCAGTTCTTC. The genes are TRBV5-1 and TRBJ2-1, with a tentative D call TRBD2 (5 bases). The ends were cut back, 3 bases at V and 8 bases at J, with 18 bases in the middle. The CDR3 consists of 15 residues. Germline V gene lookup returns CDR1 SGHRS and CDR2 YFSETQ.

This clonotype was observed a handful of times. The J gene is TRBJ2-5, the V gene TRBV5-1, with 8 bases that match TRBD1. CDR3 size: 16 residues. Germline-derived CDR1 and CDR2 are SGHRS and YFSETQ. Trimming cost V 4 bases and J 2 bases; bases outside gene matches: 10. The CDR3 region is CASSLTRNRGQETQYF. The CDR3 DNA is TGCGCCAGCAGCCTCACTAGAAACAGGGGGCAAGAGACCCAGTACTTC.

A few counts support this clonotype. This chain uses TRBV28 with TRBJ2-5; D possibly corresponds to TRBD1 (6 bases). V was cut by 4 bases and J by 1 base, with 19 bases left in between. CDR3 size: 17 residues. Germline V gene sequence: CDR1 MDHEN, CDR2 SYDVKM. Here the CDR3 reads CASSSTFGGHGQETQYF. CDR3 DNA sequence: TGTGCCAGCAGTTCTACCTTTGGGGGCCACGGCCAAGAGACCCAGTACTTC.

This clonotype was detected ten times or more. V and J are TRBV27 and TRBJ2-7; D uncertain. Germline values: CDR1 MNHEY, CDR2 SMNVEV (reference sequence). This CDR3 has 13 amino acids. V lost 0 bases and J lost 1, with 4 bases in between. CDR3 loop: CASSLSQSYEQYF. DNA for the CDR3: TGTGCCAGCAGTTTATCACAGTCCTACGAGCAGTACTTC.

The rearrangement links TRBV5-1 to TRBJ2-7; 11 positions agree with TRBD2. The CDR3 totals 14 residues. Per the germline V gene, CDR1 is SGHRS and CDR2 is YFSETQ. V lost 6 bases and J lost 6; bases outside the gene matches: 8. The CDR3 loop is CASTYLAGGSEQYF. The CDR3, as DNA: TGCGCCAGCACATATCTAGCGGGAGGCTCCGAGCAGTACTTC.

CDR3 protein: CASSFMPGIKNTEAFF. The CDR3 DNA is TGTGCCAGCAGCTTCATGCCAGGGATCAAGAACACTGAAGCTTTCTTT. The V gene is TRBV7-2, the J gene TRBJ1-1, with D perhaps TRBD1 (5 bases). Germline V gene data show CDR1 as SGHTA and CDR2 as FQGNSA. V lost 3 bases and J lost 1, with 15 bases in between. The CDR3 is 16 residues long. Variable domain in full (rest from reference TRBV7-2 and TRBJ1-1): GAGVSQSPSNKVTEKGKDVELRCDPISGHTALYWYRQSLGQGLEFLIYFQGNSAPDKSGLPSDRFSAERTGGSVSTLTIQRTQQEDSAVYLCASSFMPGIKNTEAFFGQGTRLTVV.

The genes are TRBV30 and TRBJ2-1; weak D call: TRBD2 (5 bases). The V end was cut by 2 bases, the J end by 5 bases, with 13 bases between. CDR1 and CDR2 (germline): GTSNPN, SVGIG (reference sequence). CDR3 length equals 14 residues. Here the CDR3 reads CAWSSREGNNEQFF. CDR3 DNA: TGTGCCTGGAGTAGCAGAGAGGGAAACAATGAGCAGTTCTTC.

This clonotype was seen a few times. The chain couples TRBV5-1 to TRBJ2-7, with D possibly TRBD1 on 7 matching bases. V lost 0 bases and J 3 bases, leaving 22 bases between the germline ends. Germline CDR1 and CDR2: SGHRS and YFSETQ. The CDR3 consists of 18 residues. The CDR3 nucleotides are TGCGCCAGCAGCTTGGACCCACCCTTGACAGGGAGGTTCTACGAGCAGTACTTC. It encodes CASSLDPPLTGRFYEQYF.